This is a list of T cell receptor beta chains from one sample in a study of T cells in Graves' hyperthyroidism and ophthalmopathy. TCRdb recomputed calls from the multiplex PCR reads with MiXCR, one row per CDR3 protein. The sample lists hundreds of thousands of distinct CDR3 sequences, approximately 16% seen once, with around 19% in the top ten. The sequenced material came from blood. The source of these receptors is a young woman with Graves' hyperthyroidism. Each CDR3 is given with its conserved first and last residue. The order of the fields is V gene, D gene, clone size, J gene, CDR3 DNA, CDR3 protein. D genes are given only for firm matches. Clone size is not always given. Where it is, it says once, few, many or a class for expanded clones.

TRBV7-6	TRBD1	many	TRBJ2-3	TGTGCCAGCAGCTTACAGGGGGAAGCAGATACGCAGTATTTT	CASSLQGEADTQYF
TRBV20-1	TRBD1	NA	TRBJ2-7	TGCAGTGCTAGGGATGGACAGGGCCTCTTCGAGCAGTACTTC	CSARDGQGLFEQYF
TRBV28	TRBD1	few	TRBJ1-4	TGTGCCAGCAGTTCCCCCGACAGGGCGAAACTGTTTTTT	CASSSPDRAKLFF
TRBV6-1	NA	many	TRBJ1-2	TGTGCCAGCAGCAGGGAGGGGGACTATGGCTACACCTTC	CASSREGDYGYTF
TRBV9	TRBD2	NA	TRBJ2-2	TGTGCCAGCAGCGTAGGCCTAGCGGTTCGCGGGGAGCTGTTTTTT	CASSVGLAVRGELFF
TRBV6-5	NA	once	TRBJ2-3	TGTGCCAGCAGTTACAGGGCAGTCCCTCAAAATGAGGATACGCAGTATTTT	CASSYRAVPQNEDTQYF
TRBV5-1	NA	many	TRBJ2-7	TGCGCCAGCAGCCTCCCCTACCGGGACACCTCCTACGAGCAGTACTTC	CASSLPYRDTSYEQYF
TRBV9	NA	few	TRBJ1-2	TGTGCCAGCAGCGTAAGAACCGGCCCAAATTATGGCTACACCTTC	CASSVRTGPNYGYTF
TRBV5-1	TRBD2	once	TRBJ2-1	TGCGCCAGCAGCTTTAGTGGCGGACTAGCCGCCTTTGATGAGCAGTTCTTC	CASSFSGGLAAFDEQFF
TRBV20-1	TRBD2	many	TRBJ2-1	TGCAGTGCTAAGACTAGCGGGACCCTCGGTGAGCAGTTCTTC	CSAKTSGTLGEQFF
TRBV20-1	NA	many	TRBJ1-5	TGCAGTGCTCGGGACATCAATCAGCCCCAGCATTTT	CSARDINQPQHF
TRBV20-1	TRBD2	many	TRBJ2-1	TGCAGTGCTAGAGATCACGGGACTAGCGTGGATGAGCAGTTCTTC	CSARDHGTSVDEQFF
TRBV6-2/TRBV6-3	NA	many	TRBJ2-1	TGTGCCAGCAGCCCCCGGGACAACTACAATGAGCAGTTCTTC	CASSPRDNYNEQFF
TRBV24-1	NA	many	TRBJ1-2	TGTGCCACCAGTGAGGCGGAGGGTAACTATGGCTACACCTTC	CATSEAEGNYGYTF
TRBV28	TRBD1	NA	TRBJ1-6	TGTGCCAGCAGTTCCCCCGGGGAGGCAGGGGGTTCACCCCTCCACTTT	CASSSPGEAGGSPLHF
TRBV12-3/TRBV12-4	NA	NA	TRBJ2-1	TGTGCCAGCAGTTTTGATCAGTGGGTGAGCTCCTACAATGAGCAGTTCTTC	CASSFDQWVSSYNEQFF
TRBV19	NA	NA	TRBJ1-6	TGTGCCAGCACGAGGGCGAACTCCTATAATTCACCCCTCCACTTT	CASTRANSYNSPLHF
TRBV5-1	TRBD2	many	TRBJ2-7	TGCGCCAGCAGTCCGCCGGGACTAGCGGGAGAACGCCGCTACGAGCAGTACTTC	CASSPPGLAGERRYEQYF
TRBV7-9	NA	NA	TRBJ2-1	TGTGCCAGCAACTCGGCAAAAAGAGGGAATGAGCAGTTCTTC	CASNSAKRGNEQFF
TRBV28	NA	few	TRBJ2-7	TGTGCCAGCAATGGCTTATCCTACGAGCAGTACTTC	CASNGLSYEQYF
TRBV20-1	TRBD1	NA	TRBJ1-4	TGCAGCGCTACAGGGGATTATGAAAAACTGTTTTTT	CSATGDYEKLFF
TRBV13	NA	few	TRBJ2-1	TGTGCCAGCAGCGCGCTGCGGCGGGGGCTCCCCTACAATGAGCAGTTCTTC	CASSALRRGLPYNEQFF
TRBV4-1	NA	NA	TRBJ1-1	TGCGCCAGCAGCCAAGTAGGCAGCGGGAACACTGAAGCTTTCTTT	CASSQVGSGNTEAFF
TRBV19	TRBD1	NA	TRBJ1-1	TGTGCCAGTAGCCCAGGGGGGGTCTCGGCTTTCTTT	CASSPGGVSAFF
TRBV5-1	NA	NA	TRBJ2-2	TGCGCCAGCAGCCCCCAACCGGGACAAAGTGGGAAGAACACCGGGGAGCTGTTTTTT	CASSPQPGQSGKNTGELFF
TRBV2	NA	few	TRBJ2-1	TGTGCCAGCGCGAAGGAGATGAGCAATGAGCAGTTCTTC	CASAKEMSNEQFF
TRBV30	NA	many	TRBJ1-4	TGTGCCTGGAGTTCACTAGCAGGGACGGGTGAAAAACTGTTTTTT	CAWSSLAGTGEKLFF
TRBV12-5	TRBD1	many	TRBJ2-5	TGTGCTAGTGGTTCGGGGACAGGGAAGGCCCGAGAGACCCAGTACTTC	CASGSGTGKARETQYF
TRBV7-2	NA	many	TRBJ2-7	TGTGCCAGCAGTTTGACTAGTCTCTACGAGCAGTACTTC	CASSLTSLYEQYF
TRBV5-8	NA	NA	TRBJ1-1	TGTGCCAGCAGCTTGGCCGGGACACCCAAGGCTGAAGCTTTCTTT	CASSLAGTPKAEAFF
TRBV13	NA	NA	TRBJ2-3	TGTGCCAGCAGCTCCGGATCCACGACTAGCACAGATACGCAGTATTTT	CASSSGSTTSTDTQYF
TRBV5-5	NA	NA	TRBJ2-6	TGTGCCAGCAGTTTTTGGGATCCGGGACATTCATACTCTGGGGCCAACGTCCTGGCTTTC	CASSFWDPGHSYSGANVLAF
TRBV7-2	NA	many	TRBJ1-1	TGTGCCAGCAGCTTAGAGTCCAGGGGCACTGAAGCTTTCTTT	CASSLESRGTEAFF